This T cell receptor (beta chain) is from a study of the immune and genomic landscape of osteosarcoma (dated by TCRdb to between 2020 and 2021). Regarding the complete study: A total of roughly 44 pediatric and adult patients with high-grade osteosarcoma made up the overall cohort, and the median age at diagnosis was approximately 25 years (range about 5-81). To characterize the osteosarcoma immunogenomic landscape, the TCR sequencing results were combined with transcriptome, protein array and immunostaining data. The goal of the study was to explain why immune checkpoint inhibitors show limited clinical activity in osteosarcoma. The cohort was enriched for poor-risk disease, with 73% to 80% showing unfavorable pathologic response to standard therapy and around 67% deceased. In the overall cohort, approximately 59% of patients were male, and localized disease at diagnosis was presented by about 77% of patients. The study profiled osteosarcoma specimens with whole genome, RNA and T-cell receptor sequencing plus immunohistochemistry and reverse phase protein arrays to define immunogenic potential. Each of a few patients provided a couple of samples from the same tumor site.

From the germline V gene (reference sequence), CDR1 is PRHDT and CDR2 is FYEKMQ. Spanning cysteine to phenylalanine, the CDR3 consists of 16 amino acids. The sequence is cut down to CDR3 DNA, 48 bases in frame from base 1. Cut back by 10 bases and 0 bases, the V and J ends lie 20 bases apart. The paper's findings and limits, for the study overall: The clonality benchmarks were taken from external normal skin and healthy peripheral blood data instead of from matched normal tissue. In five cases, the repertoire was dominated by a single hyperexpanded clone, and fewer than 100 T-cell clonotypes were detected in all five cases. Matched blood was collected from only two patients, alongside the frozen tumor specimens. Productive TCR clonality was found to be low overall, with an average of 0.09 and a maximum of 0.3, which suggested limited T-cell clonal expansion. TCR productive clonality was higher in the immune-hot C3 cluster than the cold C1 cluster but still low overall. Sample size was not determined by any statistical method, because osteosarcoma is rare and every possible sample was collected.

Specimens were post-treatment primary, local recurrence and metastasis tumors from poor-prognosis patients. The metastasis specimens consisted of frozen osteosarcoma lung metastases that had been resected. Worth noting for this clone: What this receptor recognizes is not known. No much larger clone is present one base from it, and per-base qualities are unavailable.

TCR beta chain CDR3 regions were immunosequenced with the ImmunoSEQ Assay (Adaptive Biotechnologies). Processing in the source paper ran as follows. TCRB rearrangements, read counts, read proportions and gene usage were exported through the ImmunoSEQ Analyzer platform. T-cell clonality was calculated on productive rearrangements as 1 minus Pielou's evenness. In the clonal space homeostasis analysis, clonotypes were sorted into rare, small, medium, large or hyperexpanded (0.01 to 1 of the repertoire) bins. TCR productive clonality was compared across immune clusters C1, C2 and C3 using the Wilcoxon rank sum test. Not all clones reach the TCRdb copy of this immuneACCESS table, which keeps in-frame sequences only. Checked studies attribute under half of the gap to unresolved V genes and leave the rest unexplained. That table supplies the V and J calls and clone size; D and trimming were determined from the DNA. This sample has about 680 clones in its table, and 70% to 75% of those were observed once. The ten largest clones represent 36% of the sample.

The V and J genes are TRBV13 and TRBJ2-3; no D gene can be assigned with confidence. Specimen: metastatic tumor tissue from the lung. Read against the paper, the sample's cell subset or site label means: lung metastasis of osteosarcoma. This receptor was identified in a boy between 10 and 17 years old with osteosarcoma. The age is the age at diagnosis. CDR3 region: CATSLARMSSTDTQYF. The DNA sequence is given as TGTGCCACCTCCCTGGCGAGGATGTCGAGCACAGATACGCAGTATTTT.